These T cell receptor beta chains were read from a single sample in a study of CD8+ T cells in alopecia areata. Libraries were prepared by immunoSEQ multiplex PCR; TCRdb keeps only in-frame clonotypes and omits some of them. The sample has 200,000 to 250,000 clones; 50% to 60% are singletons. The material was CD4+ T cells sorted from blood, obtained at week 0. The receptor source for this set is a human donor with alopecia areata. Both conserved end residues are part of each CDR3. The D gene is left open where the match is weak. Rows give clone size only sometimes, using once, few, many, or a class for an expanded clone.

>TRBD1|14|NA|TRBJ1-2|TRBV7-2
TGTGCCAGCAGCTCCTCGACAGGGGAGAGGGGCTACACCTTC
CASSSSTGERGYTF
>NA|16|NA|TRBJ2-1|TRBV5-6
TGTGCCAGCAGCTCCTCCGGGACAACCACCTACAATGAGCAGTTCTTC
CASSSSGTTTYNEQFF
>NA|12|NA|TRBJ1-1|TRBV29-1
TGCAGCGTAAAAGGACTTTACACTGAAGCTTTCTTT
CSVKGLYTEAFF
>NA|14|few|TRBJ1-4|TRBV7-2
TGTGCCAGCAGCTTTAATACAGGGTGGGAAAAACTGTTTTTT
CASSFNTGWEKLFF
>TRBD2|15|NA|TRBJ2-3|TRBV7-3
TGTGCCAGCAGCGCCCAGAGCGGGGGGGCCTCTACGCAGTATTTT
CASSAQSGGASTQYF
>NA|11|NA|TRBJ2-3|TRBV6-5
TGTGCCAGCAGTCAGGGAGATACGCAGTATTTT
CASSQGDTQYF
>NA|12|once|TRBJ1-2|TRBV5-1
TGCGCCAGCAGCTCGACAGGTTATGGCTACACCTTC
CASSSTGYGYTF
>NA|18|NA|TRBJ2-2|TRBV27
TGTGCCAGCACCCCAGGGAAAGGAGGTAGAATTAACACCGGGGAGCTGTTTTTT
CASTPGKGGRINTGELFF
>NA|14|many|TRBJ1-1|TRBV6-5
TGTGCCAGCAGTTACCAACACGAGAACACTGAAGCTTTCTTT
CASSYQHENTEAFF
>NA|16|NA|TRBJ1-3|TRBV30
TGTGCCTGGAGTCTCCCGGGGAGCTTCTCTGGAAACACCATATATTTT
CAWSLPGSFSGNTIYF
>NA|14|NA|TRBJ2-3|TRBV6-5
TGTGCCACCAGACAGACACTTAACACAGATACGCAGTATTTT
CATRQTLNTDTQYF
>NA|13|few|TRBJ2-3|TRBV25-1
TGTGCCAGCAGTGGGGCCCCGGGAGATACGCAGTATTTT
CASSGAPGDTQYF
>TRBD1|15|few|TRBJ2-7|TRBV27
TGTGCCAGCAGTTTTCCCGGGACAGGGGTTTACGAGCAGTACTTC
CASSFPGTGVYEQYF
>NA|16|NA|TRBJ2-4|TRBV6-5
TGTGCCAGCAGTTACCGCCCGAGGGCCCGAACCTCGATTCAGTACTTC
CASSYRPRARTSIQYF
>TRBD2|13|NA|TRBJ2-2|TRBV7-7
TGTGCCAGCAGCCCCGGGGGGACCGGGGAGCTGTTTTTT
CASSPGGTGELFF
>NA|14|NA|TRBJ1-1|TRBV30
TGTGCCTGGAGTGTACTAGGAGGGCGGACTGAAGCTTTCTTT
CAWSVLGGRTEAFF
>NA|12|NA|TRBJ2-5|TRBV25-1
TGTGCCAGCAGTCAGTGGCAAGAGACCCAGTACTTC
CASSQWQETQYF
>NA|12|NA|TRBJ1-2|TRBV29-1
TGCAGCATCCGGGAACAGAACTATGGCTACACCTTC
CSIREQNYGYTF
>NA|12|NA|TRBJ2-1|TRBV30
TGTGCCTGGAGTCACGGGGTAAATGAGCAGTTCTTC
CAWSHGVNEQFF
>NA|14|NA|TRBJ2-2|TRBV4-2
TGTGCCAGCAGCCAAGAGGGATCCACCGGGGAGCTGTTTTTT
CASSQEGSTGELFF
>NA|15|NA|TRBJ2-7|TRBV19
TGTGCCGCCTCGAACCCCGGGACGGTTACCTACGAGCAGTACTTC
CAASNPGTVTYEQYF
>TRBD2|18|NA|TRBJ2-5|TRBV18
TGTGCCAGCTCACCACCGACTAGCGGGAGGGCCGCGCAAGAGACCCAGTACTTC
CASSPPTSGRAAQETQYF
>NA|16|NA|TRBJ1-2|TRBV5-1
TGCGCCAGCAGCTTGGTAGTGTCGGGACCCGGCCGAGGCTACACCTTC
CASSLVVSGPGRGYTF
>NA|11|once|TRBJ2-5|TRBV7-2
TGTGCCAGCAGCCCAACGTCCCCCCAGTACTTC
CASSPTSPQYF
>TRBD1|17|NA|TRBJ1-1|TRBV4-1
TGCGCCAGCAGCCAAGATCTATTCCGGGACAGAGGCGCTGAAGCTTTCTTT
CASSQDLFRDRGAEAFF
>NA|14|NA|TRBJ1-2|TRBV6-5
TGTGCCAGCACCACCGGGGGTGGGCACTATGGCTACACCTTC
CASTTGGGHYGYTF
>NA|12|NA|TRBJ2-5|TRBV29-1
TGCAGCGTTGCGTTGGGGGGAGAGACCCAGTACTTC
CSVALGGETQYF
>TRBD1|15|NA|TRBJ2-1|TRBV30
TGTGCCTGGAGTGCCGGGACAGCGTCGGGCAATGAGCAGTTCTTC
CAWSAGTASGNEQFF
>NA|11|NA|TRBJ2-3|TRBV25-1
TGTGCCAGCAGTGAAACCGATACGCAGTATTTT
CASSETDTQYF
>NA|13|NA|TRBJ2-3|TRBV10-3
TGTGCCGTCAGGAGGGGCTTATGGGATACGCAGTATTTT
CAVRRGLWDTQYF
>NA|14|few|TRBJ2-3|TRBV9
TGTGCCAGCAGCGTAGATCCAGGCACAGATACGCAGTATTTT
CASSVDPGTDTQYF
>NA|13|many|TRBJ1-1|TRBV11-2
TGTGCCAGCAGCTTTGGACAGAACACTGAAGCTTTCTTT
CASSFGQNTEAFF
>NA|14|NA|TRBJ1-5|TRBV7-2
TGTGCCAGCGGAGACAGCTTTAGCAATCAGCCCCAGCATTTT
CASGDSFSNQPQHF
>TRBD1|15|NA|TRBJ2-7|TRBV7-2
TGTGCCAGCAGCTTATTCGGACAGGGCCCCTACGAGCAGTACTTC
CASSLFGQGPYEQYF
>TRBD2|16|NA|TRBJ2-1|TRBV7-2
TGTGCCAGCAGCTTAGATGGGACTAGCGGGAACCGGGAGCAGTTCTTC
CASSLDGTSGNREQFF
>TRBD2|16|few|TRBJ2-2|TRBV7-3
TGTGCCAGCAGCTTAAGTCCTAGCGGAAACACCGGGGAGCTGTTTTTT
CASSLSPSGNTGELFF
>NA|16|NA|TRBJ2-6|TRBV6-6
TGTGCCAGCAGCTACCTCGACAGCTCTGGGGCCAACGTCCTGACTTTC
CASSYLDSSGANVLTF
>NA|15|NA|TRBJ2-7|TRBV25-1
TGTGCCAGCAGTGAACGGGGCGGGTCGTCCTACGAGCAGTACTTC
CASSERGGSSYEQYF
>NA|13|NA|TRBJ2-5|TRBV4-1
TGCGCCAGCAGCCAAGGGACAGCGTGGGCCCAGTACTTC
CASSQGTAWAQYF
>NA|12|NA|TRBJ2-7|TRBV6-5
TGTGCCAGCAGTTACTTAGGAGGCGAGCAGTACTTC
CASSYLGGEQYF
>NA|15|NA|TRBJ1-2|TRBV5-4
TGTGCCAGCAGCATGGTGGAGGGGTCGGGCTATGGCTACACCTTC
CASSMVEGSGYGYTF
>NA|15|NA|TRBJ2-1|TRBV4-1
TGCGCCAGCAGCCAGATTGGGGGGAGAAACAATGAGCAGTTCTTC
CASSQIGGRNNEQFF
>TRBD1|16|NA|TRBJ1-6|TRBV13
TGTGCCAGCAGCGTGACAGGGAGCTCCTATAATTCACCCCTCCACTTT
CASSVTGSSYNSPLHF
>NA|18|NA|TRBJ1-5|TRBV12-5
TGTGCTAGTGGTCCCAGGGGATGGGCAAGGGGTCCTTACCAGCCCCAGCATTTT
CASGPRGWARGPYQPQHF
>TRBD1|16|once|TRBJ1-1|TRBV6-1
TGTGCCAGCAGTGAGGGGACAGGGGGTCTGGGGACTGAAGCTTTCTTT
CASSEGTGGLGTEAFF
>TRBD1|13|NA|TRBJ1-1|TRBV6-6
TGTGCCACCAAGGGACAGACAAACACTGAAGCTTTCTTT
CATKGQTNTEAFF
>NA|14|NA|TRBJ2-2|TRBV6-5
TGTGCCAGCAGGATTCAGGGACGCACCGGGGAGCTGTTTTTT
CASRIQGRTGELFF
>TRBD1|13|NA|TRBJ2-7|TRBV29-1
TGCAGCGTTGAAGGGACAGGGCTATACGAGCAGTACTTC
CSVEGTGLYEQYF
>NA|14|NA|TRBJ1-2|TRBV5-1
TGCGCCAGCAGCTTGGAGGTTACTAACTATGGCTACACCTTC
CASSLEVTNYGYTF
>NA|12|NA|TRBJ2-7|TRBV7-3
TGTGCCAGCTTGGTTGATAACCAGGAGCAGTACTTC
CASLVDNQEQYF
>TRBD1|15|NA|TRBJ1-4|TRBV29-1
TGCAGCGTTTCTCGAACCCGGGACAGGAATGAAAAACTGTTTTTT
CSVSRTRDRNEKLFF
>TRBD1|15|NA|TRBJ1-2|TRBV7-2
TGTGCCAGCAGCTTAGACCAGGGGGCGCCCTATGGCTACACCTTC
CASSLDQGAPYGYTF
>TRBD2|16|few|TRBJ2-2|TRBV6-5
TGTGCCAGCAGTTCCTGGACTAGCGGGGGGTCCGGGGAGCTGTTTTTT
CASSSWTSGGSGELFF
>NA|15|NA|TRBJ2-2|TRBV14
TGTGCCAGCAGCCCGAGCAGGGGTCGGGGCGGGGAGCTGTTTTTT
CASSPSRGRGGELFF